This T cell receptor beta chain was obtained from a study of cytomegalovirus exposure and HLA in healthy donors. Background on the study: The study placed over 65% of its approximately 360 genotyped donors in the Caucasian-associated ancestry cluster.

The CDR3 is 15 residues long. The germline V and J ends were trimmed by 11 bases and 0 bases, with 16 bases remaining between them. Per the germline V gene, CDR1 is MDHEN and CDR2 is SYDVKM. This clone was detected a few times. The PCR employed 60 Vbeta primers together with 13 Jbeta primers. Generated by immunoSEQ multiplex PCR, the TCRdb table keeps only in-frame clones and is missing some. The sample has about 130,000 clones, around 78% seen once. This TCR was recovered from a man aged 35-49 years in good health and CMV-seronegative. This sequence joins TRBV28 and TRBJ2-2; D perhaps matches TRBD2 (7 bases). What was sequenced was PBMCs. CDR3 amino acids: CASQGGGANTGELFF. The CDR3 DNA reads as TGTGCCTCCCAAGGGGGAGGGGCGAACACCGGGGAGCTGTTTTTT.